The rows below give T cell receptor beta chains drawn from one sample of a study of vaccination effects on CD4 cells after COVID-19. Only in-frame clones appear in the TCRdb table, and some are missing; sequencing was by immunoSEQ multiplex PCR. The table lists around 46,000 clones, nearly 75% of them singletons. Their cognate antigens are unknown. The input for sequencing was CD4+ T cells from PBMCs cultured with HCoV-OC43 spike peptides, taken after COVID-19 vaccination. The origin of the receptors is a human donor who received a COVID-19 vaccine. The CDR3 runs from the conserved cysteine through the conserved F or W. The D gene is left open where the match is weak. Clone size appears in some rows only: once, few, many, or a class for an expanded clone.

j_gene	v_gene	abundance	d_gene	CDR3aa	CDR3nt
TRBJ1-3	TRBV4-1	NA	NA	CASSQAGRVKLATGNTIYF	TGCGCCAGCAGCCAAGCGGGCAGGGTTAAGCTAGCTACTGGAAACACCATATATTTT
TRBJ1-5	TRBV10-3	few	NA	CAIMEGPAQPQHF	TGTGCCATCATGGAGGGGCCGGCTCAGCCCCAGCATTTT
TRBJ1-1	TRBV11-2	NA	NA	CASSLGSVNTEAFF	TGTGCCAGCAGCTTAGGATCCGTGAACACTGAAGCTTTCTTT
TRBJ2-7	TRBV7-6	once	NA	CASSLISVRQEGYEQYF	TGTGCCAGCAGCTTAATTAGTGTTCGTCAAGAGGGCTACGAGCAGTACTTC
TRBJ2-1	TRBV24-1	NA	TRBD2	CATSGTSGGAVGGGEQFF	TGTGCCACCAGCGGAACTAGCGGGGGGGCCGTAGGGGGTGGTGAGCAGTTCTTC
TRBJ1-1	TRBV3-1/TRBV3-2	NA	NA	CASSQLGGGNTEAFF	TGTGCCAGCAGCCAGCTGGGGGGTGGTAACACTGAAGCTTTCTTT
TRBJ1-2	TRBV3-1/TRBV3-2	NA	NA	CASSDRSPLQDYGYTF	TGTGCCAGCAGCGATCGATCTCCCCTGCAGGACTATGGCTACACCTTC
TRBJ2-7	TRBV5-4	NA	NA	CASSSAGAYEQYF	TGTGCCAGCAGTAGCGCAGGGGCCTACGAGCAGTACTTC
TRBJ2-7	TRBV6-5	NA	NA	CASRQVYEQYF	TGTGCCAGCAGACAGGTCTACGAGCAGTACTTC
TRBJ1-2	TRBV6-5	few	NA	CASRRTLTGYGYTF	TGTGCCAGCAGACGTACACTGACTGGCTATGGCTACACCTTC
TRBJ1-4	TRBV10-3	NA	NA	CAISARAENEKLFF	TGTGCCATCAGTGCCAGGGCGGAAAATGAAAAACTGTTTTTT
TRBJ1-1	TRBV4-1	NA	NA	CASRGTLRNTEAFF	TGCGCCAGCAGAGGGACCCTTAGGAACACTGAAGCTTTCTTT